Following are 4 T cell receptor beta chains from one sample sequenced in a study of blood T cell repertoires in COVID-19. Repertoires were generated with immunoSEQ multiplex PCR, while TCRdb's copy carries only in-frame clones and drops some. The table records approximately 330,000 clones, roughly 89% of them present only once. Specimen: peripheral blood. All receptors derive from a woman aged 40 to 50 with COVID-19, enrolled during active disease.

This chain connects TRBV7-8 to TRBJ1-1, with D unresolved. This CDR3 is 13 amino acids long. From germline, CDR1 is SGHVS and CDR2 FQNEAQ. V lost 1 base, J lost 7 bases, and 10 bases lay in between. The CDR3 coding sequence is TGTGCCAGCAGCTTAGTACAACAGCTTGAAGCTTTCTTT. Translated: CASSLVQQLEAFF.

This chain links TRBV9 with TRBJ1-1, with D perhaps matching TRBD1 (5 bases). This CDR3 comprises 13 residues. The germline CDR1 and CDR2 sequences are SGDLS and YYNGEE. Trimming removed 2 bases at V and 4 bases at J, with 9 bases between. The CDR3 region has the DNA TGTGCCAGCAGCGTTCAGGGTGGCACTGAAGCTTTCTTT. This gives the protein CASSVQGGTEAFF.

A single count supports this clone. The chain recombines TRBV7-7 with TRBJ2-1, with D maybe TRBD2 (6 bases). The germline V gene encodes CDR1 SSHAT and CDR2 FNYEAQ (reference sequence). There are 13 residues in the CDR3. CDR3 nucleotide sequence: TGTGCTAGCGGCTCCCCCCGTAGCAAAACGCAGTTCTTC. It codes for CASGSPRSKTQFF.

V and J are TRBV6-5 and TRBJ1-1; D gene ambiguous. V lost 7 bases, J lost 5 bases, and 8 bases lay in between. The CDR3 sequence is 11 residues long. Looked up from germline, CDR1 is MNHEY and CDR2 is SVGAGI. The chain's CDR3 is CASTRWTEAFF. DNA of the CDR3: TGTGCCAGCACCAGGTGGACTGAAGCTTTCTTT.